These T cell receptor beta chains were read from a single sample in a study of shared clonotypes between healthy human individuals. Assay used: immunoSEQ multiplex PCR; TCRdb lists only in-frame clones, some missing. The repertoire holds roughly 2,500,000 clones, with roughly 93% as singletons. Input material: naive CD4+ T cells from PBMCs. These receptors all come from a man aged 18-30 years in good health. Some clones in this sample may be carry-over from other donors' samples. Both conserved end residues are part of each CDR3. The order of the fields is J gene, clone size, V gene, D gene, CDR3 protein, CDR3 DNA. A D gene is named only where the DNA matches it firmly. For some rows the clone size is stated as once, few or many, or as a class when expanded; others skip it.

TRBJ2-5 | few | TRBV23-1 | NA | CASSLRRETQYF | TGCGCCAGCAGTCTCCGGCGGGAGACCCAGTACTTC
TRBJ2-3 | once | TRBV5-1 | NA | CASSLFSGGRTDTQYF | TGCGCCAGCAGCTTGTTTTCCGGGGGCAGGACAGATACGCAGTATTTT
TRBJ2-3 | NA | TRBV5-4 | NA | CASSFGVDTQYF | TGTGCCAGCAGCTTCGGGGTGGATACGCAGTATTTT
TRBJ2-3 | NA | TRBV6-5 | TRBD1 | CASSYYRGTGSLVQYF | TGTGCCAGCAGTTATTACCGTGGGACAGGGTCGTTAGTGCAGTATTTT
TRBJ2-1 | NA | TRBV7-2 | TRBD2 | CASGLAGVNEQFF | TGTGCCAGCGGACTAGCGGGAGTCAATGAGCAGTTCTTC
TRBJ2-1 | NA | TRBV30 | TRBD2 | CAWISPSGRAKEQFF | TGTGCCTGGATAAGTCCTAGCGGGAGGGCTAAAGAGCAGTTCTTC
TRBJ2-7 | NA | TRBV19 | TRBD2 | CASSREGPRAYEQYF | TGTGCCAGTAGCCGGGAGGGCCCTCGGGCCTACGAGCAGTACTTC
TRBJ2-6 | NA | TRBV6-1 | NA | CASSASGSSGANVLTF | TGTGCCAGCAGTGCCAGTGGGAGCTCTGGGGCCAACGTCCTGACTTTC
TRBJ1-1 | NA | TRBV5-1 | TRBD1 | CASSRGQGNTEAFF | TGCGCCAGCAGCAGGGGACAGGGAAACACTGAAGCTTTCTTT
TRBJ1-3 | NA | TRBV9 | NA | CASSVAESGNTIYF | TGTGCCAGCAGCGTAGCTGAGTCTGGAAACACCATATATTTT
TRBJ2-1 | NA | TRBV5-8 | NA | CASSWDGTYNEQFF | TGTGCCAGCAGCTGGGACGGCACGTACAATGAGCAGTTCTTC
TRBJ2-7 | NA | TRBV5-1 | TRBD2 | CASSLANVGLTYEQYF | TGCGCCAGCAGCTTGGCGAATGTGGGACTAACCTACGAGCAGTACTTC
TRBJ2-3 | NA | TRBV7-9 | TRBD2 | CATQGSGRATDTQYF | TGTGCCACCCAAGGAAGCGGGAGAGCAACAGATACGCAGTATTTT
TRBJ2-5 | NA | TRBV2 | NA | CASSPGPGRTNQETQYF | TGTGCCAGTAGCCCGGGGCCCGGCAGGACGAACCAAGAGACCCAGTACTTC
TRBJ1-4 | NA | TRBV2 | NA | CASRINGGGKEKLFF | TGTGCCAGCAGAATTAACGGGGGAGGGAAGGAAAAACTGTTTTTT
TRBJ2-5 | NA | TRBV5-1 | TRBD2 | CASSPIAGGPQETQYF | TGCGCCAGCAGCCCAATAGCGGGAGGGCCCCAAGAGACCCAGTACTTC
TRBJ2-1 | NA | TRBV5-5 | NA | CASSFGLPFDEQFF | TGTGCCAGCAGCTTTGGACTCCCTTTCGATGAGCAGTTCTTC
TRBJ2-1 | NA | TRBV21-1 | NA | CASSIAGGRDEQFF | TGTGCCAGCAGCATAGCGGGAGGGCGCGATGAGCAGTTCTTC
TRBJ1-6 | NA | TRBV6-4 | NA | CASSCLHF | TGTGCCAGCAGCTGCCTCCACTTT
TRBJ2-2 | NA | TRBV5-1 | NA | CASSLATDTGELFF | TGCGCCAGCAGCTTGGCCACTGACACCGGGGAGCTGTTTTTT
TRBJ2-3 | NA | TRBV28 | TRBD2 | CASSLGGSHSDTQYF | TGTGCCAGCAGTTTGGGGGGGAGCCACTCAGATACGCAGTATTTT
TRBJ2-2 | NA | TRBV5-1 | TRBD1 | CASSAGTGGPSELFF | TGCGCCAGCAGCGCCGGGACAGGGGGCCCATCGGAGCTGTTTTTT
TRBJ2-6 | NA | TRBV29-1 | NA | CSVEDTGTGANVLTF | TGCAGCGTTGAAGATACAGGGACTGGGGCCAACGTCCTGACTTTC
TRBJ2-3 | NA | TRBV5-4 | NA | CASSFPGGGGTDTQYF | TGTGCCAGCAGCTTTCCGGGGGGCGGGGGCACAGATACGCAGTATTTT
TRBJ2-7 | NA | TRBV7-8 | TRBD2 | CASTWGEGIYEQYF | TGTGCCAGCACCTGGGGGGAGGGGATATACGAGCAGTACTTC
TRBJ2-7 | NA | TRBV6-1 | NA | CASSGIYEQYF | TGTGCCAGCAGTGGGATCTACGAGCAGTACTTC
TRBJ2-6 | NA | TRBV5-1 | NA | CASSLNSVSNSGANVLTF | TGCGCCAGCAGCTTGAACAGTGTCTCTAACTCTGGGGCCAACGTCCTGACTTTC
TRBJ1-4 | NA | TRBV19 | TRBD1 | CASRNRGTGEKLFF | TGTGCCAGTAGGAACAGGGGAACGGGTGAAAAACTGTTTTTT
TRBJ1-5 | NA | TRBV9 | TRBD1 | CASNPGTALLNQPQHF | TGTGCCAGCAACCCTGGGACAGCCTTACTCAATCAGCCCCAGCATTTT
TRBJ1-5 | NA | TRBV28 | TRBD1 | CASSRDRGGSGQPQHF | TGTGCCAGCAGTAGGGACAGGGGAGGTTCGGGTCAGCCCCAGCATTTT
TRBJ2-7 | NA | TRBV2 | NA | CASSGTFLISYEQYF | TGTGCCAGCAGTGGGACCTTCCTAATCTCCTACGAGCAGTACTTC
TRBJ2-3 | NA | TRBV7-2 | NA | CASSFAREMDTQYF | TGTGCCAGCAGCTTTGCTAGGGAGATGGATACGCAGTATTTT
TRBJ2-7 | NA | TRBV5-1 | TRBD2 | CASSLGLAGLASYEQYF | TGCGCCAGCAGCTTGGGACTAGCGGGACTCGCTTCCTACGAGCAGTACTTC
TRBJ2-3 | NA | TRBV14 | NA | CASSQIQGGSQYF | TGTGCCAGCAGCCAAATCCAGGGTGGATCGCAGTATTTT
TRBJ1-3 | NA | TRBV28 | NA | CASSLHSTGNTIYF | TGTGCCAGCAGTTTACACAGTACTGGAAACACCATATATTTT
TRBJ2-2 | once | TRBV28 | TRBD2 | CASTPSGIRTGELFF | TGTGCCAGCACCCCCAGCGGGATTCGCACCGGGGAGCTGTTTTTT
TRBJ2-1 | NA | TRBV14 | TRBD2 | CASSQGSRIAGVREQFF | TGTGCCAGCAGCCAAGGGTCTAGGATAGCGGGAGTGAGGGAGCAGTTCTTC
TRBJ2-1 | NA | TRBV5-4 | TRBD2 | CASSYQRDAYNEQFF | TGTGCCAGCAGTTATCAGCGGGACGCCTACAATGAGCAGTTCTTC
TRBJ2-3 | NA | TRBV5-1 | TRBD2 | CASSRGLAGGATDTQYF | TGCGCCAGCAGCCGAGGACTAGCGGGAGGGGCCACAGATACGCAGTATTTT
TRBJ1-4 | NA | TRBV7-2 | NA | CASSQRRILDEKLFF | TGTGCCAGCAGCCAGCGCCGGATATTAGATGAAAAACTGTTTTTT
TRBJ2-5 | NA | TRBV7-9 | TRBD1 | CASSTDRGPGETQYF | TGTGCCAGCAGCACCGACAGGGGGCCGGGAGAGACCCAGTACTTC
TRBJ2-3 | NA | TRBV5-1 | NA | CASSLGGSQPTDTQYF | TGCGCCAGCAGCTTGGGGGGTTCTCAGCCCACAGATACGCAGTATTTT